The sequence of this TCR beta chain was determined in a study of T cell changes during pregnancy in multiple sclerosis. This table comes from immunoSEQ multiplex PCR, and its TCRdb copy is limited to in-frame clones, with some not included. The table lists 110,000 or so clones, approximately 93% of them singletons, with roughly 6.2% in the top ten. The sample in question was peripheral blood, obtained before pregnancy. The clonotype originates from a female donor with multiple sclerosis, enrolled in a pregnancy study.

CDR3 loop: CSVERTGRRTEAFF. CDR3 sequence (DNA): TGCAGCGTAGAGCGGACAGGTCGCCGTACTGAAGCTTTCTTT. The rearrangement uses TRBV29-1 and TRBJ1-1, with TRBD1 matching over 7 bases. The CDR3 is made up of 14 amino acids. V dropped 6 bases and J dropped 5; count of bases not matched to a gene: 12. CDR1 SQVTM and CDR2 ANQGSEA come from the germline V gene.